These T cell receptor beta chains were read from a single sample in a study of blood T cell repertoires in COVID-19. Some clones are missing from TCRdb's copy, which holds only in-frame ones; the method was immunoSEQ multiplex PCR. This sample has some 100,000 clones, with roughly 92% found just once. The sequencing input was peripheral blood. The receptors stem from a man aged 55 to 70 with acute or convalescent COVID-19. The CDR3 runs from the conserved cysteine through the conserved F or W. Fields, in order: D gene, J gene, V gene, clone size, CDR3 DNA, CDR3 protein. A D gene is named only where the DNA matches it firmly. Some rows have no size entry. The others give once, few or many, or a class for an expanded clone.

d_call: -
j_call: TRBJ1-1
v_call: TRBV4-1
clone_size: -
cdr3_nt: TGCGCCAGCAGCCAATTAAACACTGAAGCTTTCTTT
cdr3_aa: CASSQLNTEAFF

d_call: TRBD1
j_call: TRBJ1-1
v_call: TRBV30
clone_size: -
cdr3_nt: TGTGCCTGGAGTGTGGGGACAGGGGTAAATGAAGCTTTCTTT
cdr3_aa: CAWSVGTGVNEAFF

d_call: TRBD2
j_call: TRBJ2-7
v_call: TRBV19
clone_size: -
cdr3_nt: TGTGCCAGTAAGTGGAACGGGGGGGACGGCGCCTTAGAGCAGTACTTC
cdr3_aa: CASKWNGGDGALEQYF

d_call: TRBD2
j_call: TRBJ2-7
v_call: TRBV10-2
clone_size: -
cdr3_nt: TGCGCCAGCAGTTTCCTAGCGGGAGGAATCGAGCAGTACTTC
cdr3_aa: CASSFLAGGIEQYF

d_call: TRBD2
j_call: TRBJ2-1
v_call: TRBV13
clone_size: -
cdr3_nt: TGTGCCAGCAGCCCATCCCTAGCGGGAGTCTCGGAGCAGTTCTTC
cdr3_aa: CASSPSLAGVSEQFF

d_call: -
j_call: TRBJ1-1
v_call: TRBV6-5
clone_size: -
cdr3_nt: TGTGCCAGCAGGCGGGAAATGAACACTGAAGCTTTCTTT
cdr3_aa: CASRREMNTEAFF

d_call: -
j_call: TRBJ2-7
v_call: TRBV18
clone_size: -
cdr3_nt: TGTGCCAGCTCCGGGACAAACTACGAGCAGTACTTC
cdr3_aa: CASSGTNYEQYF

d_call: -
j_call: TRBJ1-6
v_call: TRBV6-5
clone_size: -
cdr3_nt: TGTGCCAGCAGCCGAACACCCCTTAATTCACCCCTCCACTTT
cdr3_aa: CASSRTPLNSPLHF

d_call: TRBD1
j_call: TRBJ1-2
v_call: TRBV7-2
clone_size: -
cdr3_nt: TGTGCCAGCAGCTCGAGGACAGGGGGCACTGATGGCTACACCTTC
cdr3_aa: CASSSRTGGTDGYTF

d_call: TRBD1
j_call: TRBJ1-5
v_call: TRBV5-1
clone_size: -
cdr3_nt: TGCGCCAGCAGCCCCACAGGGGTTCAGCCCCAGCATTTT
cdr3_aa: CASSPTGVQPQHF

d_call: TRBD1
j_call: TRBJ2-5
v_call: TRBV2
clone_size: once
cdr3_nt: TGTGCCAGCAGGGACAGGGGGTCAGGTTGGGAGACCCAGTACTTC
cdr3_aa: CASRDRGSGWETQYF

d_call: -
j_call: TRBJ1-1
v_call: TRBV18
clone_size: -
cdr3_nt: TGTGCCAGCTCCCTAACCATAGGACGGAGAACAGGCACTGAAGCTTTCTTT
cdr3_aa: CASSLTIGRRTGTEAFF

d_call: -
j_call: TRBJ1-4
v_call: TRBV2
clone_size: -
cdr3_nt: TGTGCCAGCAGTGAAGCAGGCGCAGAGGGAGAAAAACTGTTTTTT
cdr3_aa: CASSEAGAEGEKLFF